The sequence of this T cell receptor (beta chain) was determined in a study of cytomegalovirus exposure and HLA in healthy donors. Findings and limits, study-wide: The study found most TCR sequences rare, yet found some public TCRs in many donors. TCR clusters originating in the first cohort tended to co-occur in the 120 validation repertoires, according to a later analysis. TCR beta chains numbering some 160 were designated cytomegalovirus-associated.

Between the trimmed V and J ends, which lost 0 bases and 4 bases, there was a span of 4 bases. Looked up from germline, CDR1 is DFQATT and CDR2 is SNEGSKA (reference sequence). The CDR3 length is 11 residues. TCRdb's table, derived via immunoSEQ multiplex PCR, lists solely in-frame clones and lacks some. The sample lists 250,000 to 350,000 clones, approximately 86% occurring once. In this sample, this clone turned up once. Its cognate antigen is unknown. Specimen: PBMCs. The chain is built from TRBV20-1 and TRBJ2-7, with D unclear. The receptor comes from a woman in her thirties in good health and CMV-seropositive. CDR3: CSARDKYEQYF. The CDR3 nucleotides read TGCAGTGCTAGAGATAAGTACGAGCAGTACTTC.